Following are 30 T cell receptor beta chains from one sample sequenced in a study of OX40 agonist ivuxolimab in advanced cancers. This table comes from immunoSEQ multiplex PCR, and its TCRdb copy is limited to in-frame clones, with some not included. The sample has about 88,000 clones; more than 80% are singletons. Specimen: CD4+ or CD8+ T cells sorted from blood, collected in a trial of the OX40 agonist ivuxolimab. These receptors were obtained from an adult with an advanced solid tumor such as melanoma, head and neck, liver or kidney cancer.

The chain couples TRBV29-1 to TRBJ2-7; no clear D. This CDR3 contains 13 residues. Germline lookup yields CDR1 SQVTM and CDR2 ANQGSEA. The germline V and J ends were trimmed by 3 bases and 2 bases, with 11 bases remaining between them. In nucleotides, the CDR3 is TGCAGCGTTGACCCGGGCGGAGCCTACGAGCAGTACTTC. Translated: CSVDPGGAYEQYF.

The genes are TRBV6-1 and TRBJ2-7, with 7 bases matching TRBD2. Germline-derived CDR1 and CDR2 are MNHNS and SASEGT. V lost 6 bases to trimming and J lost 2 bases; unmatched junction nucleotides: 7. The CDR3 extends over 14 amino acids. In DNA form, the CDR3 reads TGTGCCAGCAGAGCTTCTAGCGGTGCCTACGAGCAGTACTTC. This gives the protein CASRASSGAYEQYF.

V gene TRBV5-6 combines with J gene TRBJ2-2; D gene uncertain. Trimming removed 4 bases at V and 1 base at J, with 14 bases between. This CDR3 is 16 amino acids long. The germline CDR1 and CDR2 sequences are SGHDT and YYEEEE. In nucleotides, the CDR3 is TGTGCCAGCAGCCTACAGCGTAAAATGAACACCGGGGAGCTGTTTTTT. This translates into CASSLQRKMNTGELFF.

The CDR3 nucleotides are TGTGCCAGCAGCAGAAGCTCGGGAAGGGGTGGAAACACCATATATTTT. This translates into CASSRSSGRGGNTIYF. The V call is TRBV5-4, the J call TRBJ1-3, with D possibly TRBD1 on 5 matching bases. Germline CDR1 and CDR2: SGHNT and YYREEE (reference sequence). This CDR3 spans 16 amino acids. V dropped 4 bases and J dropped 3 bases, with 17 bases sitting between them.

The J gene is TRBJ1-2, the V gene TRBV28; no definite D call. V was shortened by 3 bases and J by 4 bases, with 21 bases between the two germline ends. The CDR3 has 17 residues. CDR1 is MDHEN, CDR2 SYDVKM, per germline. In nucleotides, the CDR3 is TGTGCCAGCAGTTTCCATCTTGAGGGTAGGCGTAGCTATGGCTACACCTTC. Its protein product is CASSFHLEGRRSYGYTF.

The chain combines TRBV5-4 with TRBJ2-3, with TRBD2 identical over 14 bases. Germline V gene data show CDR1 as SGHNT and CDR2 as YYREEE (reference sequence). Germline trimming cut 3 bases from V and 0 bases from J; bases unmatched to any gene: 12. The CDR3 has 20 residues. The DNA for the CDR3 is TGTGCCAGCAGCTACCCTGGGGGACTAGCGGGGGTAGGTAGCACAGATACGCAGTATTTT. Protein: CASSYPGGLAGVGSTDTQYF.

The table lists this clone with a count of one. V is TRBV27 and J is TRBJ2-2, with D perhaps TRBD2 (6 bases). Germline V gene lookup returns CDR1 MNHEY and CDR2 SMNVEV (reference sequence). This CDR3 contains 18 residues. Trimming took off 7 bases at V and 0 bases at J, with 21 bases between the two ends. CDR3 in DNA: TGTGCCAGCATCAGTAGAGGTTTAGGACTAACGAACACCGGGGAGCTGTTTTTT. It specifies CASISRGLGLTNTGELFF.

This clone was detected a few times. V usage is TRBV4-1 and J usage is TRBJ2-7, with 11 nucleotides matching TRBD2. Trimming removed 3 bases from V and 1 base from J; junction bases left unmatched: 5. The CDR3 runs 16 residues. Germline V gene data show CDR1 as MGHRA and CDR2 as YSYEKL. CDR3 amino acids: CASSQSGLAASYEQYF. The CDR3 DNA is TGCGCCAGCAGCCAGTCGGGACTAGCGGCTTCCTACGAGCAGTACTTC.

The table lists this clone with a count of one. The CDR3 DNA sequence: TGTGCCAGCACCCTAAAGGGACAGGGGGTGGGAACTGGGGCCAACGTCCTGACTTTC. This gives the protein CASTLKGQGVGTGANVLTF. The gene calls are TRBV28 and TRBJ2-6, with 11 positions matching TRBD1. This CDR3 region has 19 residues. The germline CDR1 and CDR2 sequences are MDHEN and SYDVKM. J lost 2 bases, V lost 7 bases, and 13 bases had no gene match.

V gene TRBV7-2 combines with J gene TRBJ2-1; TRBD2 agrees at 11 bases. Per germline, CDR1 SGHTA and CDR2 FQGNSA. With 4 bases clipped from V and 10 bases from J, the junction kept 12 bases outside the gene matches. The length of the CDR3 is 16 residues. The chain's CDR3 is CASSSLAGGKRGEQFF. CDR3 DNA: TGTGCCAGCAGCTCATTAGCGGGAGGGAAACGAGGGGAGCAGTTCTTC.

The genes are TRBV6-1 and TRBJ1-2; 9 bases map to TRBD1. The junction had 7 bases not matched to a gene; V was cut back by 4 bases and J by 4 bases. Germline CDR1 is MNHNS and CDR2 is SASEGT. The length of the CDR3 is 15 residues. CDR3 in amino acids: CASSARTGASYGYTF. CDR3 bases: TGTGCCAGCAGTGCTAGGACAGGGGCGAGCTATGGCTACACCTTC.

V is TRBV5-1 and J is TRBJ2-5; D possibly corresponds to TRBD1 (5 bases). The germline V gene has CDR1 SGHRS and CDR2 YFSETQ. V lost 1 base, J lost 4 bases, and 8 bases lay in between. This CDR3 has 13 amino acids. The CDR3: CASSLPGLETQYF. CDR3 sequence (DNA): TGCGCCAGCAGCTTGCCAGGGCTAGAGACCCAGTACTTC. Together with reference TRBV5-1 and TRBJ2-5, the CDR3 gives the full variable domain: KAGVTQTPRYLIKTRGQQVTLSCSPISGHRSVSWYQQTPGQGLQFLFEYFSETQRNKGNFPGRFSGRQFSNSRSEMNVSTLELGDSALYLCASSLPGLETQYFGPGTRLLVL.

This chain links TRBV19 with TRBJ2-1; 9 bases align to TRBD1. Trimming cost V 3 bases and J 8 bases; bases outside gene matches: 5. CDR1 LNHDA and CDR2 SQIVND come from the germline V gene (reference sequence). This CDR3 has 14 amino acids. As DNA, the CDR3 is TGTGCCAGTAGTATCCGGGACAGGGACGATGAGCAGTTCTTC. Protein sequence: CASSIRDRDDEQFF.

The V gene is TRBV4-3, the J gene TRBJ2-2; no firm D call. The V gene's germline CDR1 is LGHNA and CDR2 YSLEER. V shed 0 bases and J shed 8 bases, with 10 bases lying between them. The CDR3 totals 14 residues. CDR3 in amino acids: CASSQDKFSGELFF. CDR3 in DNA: TGCGCCAGCAGCCAAGATAAGTTTTCGGGGGAGCTGTTTTTT.

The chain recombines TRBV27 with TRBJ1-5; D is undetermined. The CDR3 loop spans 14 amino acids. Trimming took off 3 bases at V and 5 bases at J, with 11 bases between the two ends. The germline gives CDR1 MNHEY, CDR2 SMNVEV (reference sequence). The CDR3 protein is CASSFLGNDQPQHF. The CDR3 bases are TGTGCCAGCAGTTTCCTTGGCAATGATCAGCCCCAGCATTTT.

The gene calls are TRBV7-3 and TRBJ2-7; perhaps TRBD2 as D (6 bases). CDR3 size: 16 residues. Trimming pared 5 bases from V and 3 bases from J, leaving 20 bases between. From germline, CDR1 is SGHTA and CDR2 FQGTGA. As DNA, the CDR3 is TGTGCCAGCAGCCCCTCTGGTGGTAGCGGCCGCTACGAGCAGTACTTC. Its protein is CASSPSGGSGRYEQYF.

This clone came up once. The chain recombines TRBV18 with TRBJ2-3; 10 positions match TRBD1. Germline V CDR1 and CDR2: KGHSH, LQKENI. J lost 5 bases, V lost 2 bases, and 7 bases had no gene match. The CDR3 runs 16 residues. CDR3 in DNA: TGTGCCAGCTCACCATCCGGGACAGGGGTTAAAGATACGCAGTATTTT. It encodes CASSPSGTGVKDTQYF.

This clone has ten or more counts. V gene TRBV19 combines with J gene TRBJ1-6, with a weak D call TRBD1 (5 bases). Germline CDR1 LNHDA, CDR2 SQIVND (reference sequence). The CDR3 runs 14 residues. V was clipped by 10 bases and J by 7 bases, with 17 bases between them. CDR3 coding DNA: TGTGCCACCAAGGAGGGGATCAGCAATTCACCCCTCCACTTT. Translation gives CATKEGISNSPLHF.

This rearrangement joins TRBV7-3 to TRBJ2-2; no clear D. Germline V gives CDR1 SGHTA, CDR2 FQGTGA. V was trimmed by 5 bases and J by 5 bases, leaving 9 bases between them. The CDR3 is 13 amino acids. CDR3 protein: CASSPTPTGELFF. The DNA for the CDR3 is TGTGCCAGCAGCCCCACCCCTACCGGGGAGCTGTTTTTT.

This chain's CDR3 is CASSPGAQDTQYF. In nucleotides, the CDR3 is TGTGCCAGCAGCCCCGGGGCTCAAGATACGCAGTATTTT. J is TRBJ2-3 and V is TRBV7-3, with D possibly being TRBD1 or TRBD2 (5 bases each). Germline assignment: CDR1 SGHTA and CDR2 FQGTGA. The V end lost 5 bases, the J end lost 5 bases, and 11 bases lay between the germline ends. The CDR3 totals 13 residues. Variable domain in full (rest from reference TRBV7-3 and TRBJ2-3): GAGVSQTPSNKVTEKGKYVELRCDPISGHTALYWYRQSLGQGPEFLIYFQGTGAADDSGLPNDRFFAVRPEGSVSTLKIQRTERGDSAVYLCASSPGAQDTQYFGPGTRLTVL.

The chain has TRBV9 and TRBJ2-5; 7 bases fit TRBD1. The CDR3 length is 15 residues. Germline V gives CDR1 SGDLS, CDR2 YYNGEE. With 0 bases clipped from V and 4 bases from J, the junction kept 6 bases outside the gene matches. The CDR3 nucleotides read TGTGCCAGCAGCGTAGCTAGGGGGCGGGTAGAGACCCAGTACTTC. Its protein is CASSVARGRVETQYF.

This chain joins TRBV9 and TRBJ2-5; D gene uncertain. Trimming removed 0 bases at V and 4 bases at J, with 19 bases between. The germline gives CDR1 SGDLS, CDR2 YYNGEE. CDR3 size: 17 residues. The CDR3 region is CASSVGRKTHPGETQYF. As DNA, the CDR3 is TGTGCCAGCAGCGTAGGTAGGAAGACTCACCCAGGAGAGACCCAGTACTTC.

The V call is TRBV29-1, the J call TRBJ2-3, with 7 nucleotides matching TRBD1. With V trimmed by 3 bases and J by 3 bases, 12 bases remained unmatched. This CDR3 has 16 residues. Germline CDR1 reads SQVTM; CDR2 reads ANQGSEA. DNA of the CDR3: TGCAGCGTTGATCCGAACAGGGGTGGAAAGACAGATACGCAGTATTTT. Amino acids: CSVDPNRGGKTDTQYF.

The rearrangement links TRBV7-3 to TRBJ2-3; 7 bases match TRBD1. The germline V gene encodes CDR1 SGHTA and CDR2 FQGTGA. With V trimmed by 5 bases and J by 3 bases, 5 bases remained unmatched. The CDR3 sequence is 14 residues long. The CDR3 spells CASSLSTGTDTQYF. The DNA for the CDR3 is TGTGCCAGCAGCCTCTCGACAGGGACAGATACGCAGTATTTT.

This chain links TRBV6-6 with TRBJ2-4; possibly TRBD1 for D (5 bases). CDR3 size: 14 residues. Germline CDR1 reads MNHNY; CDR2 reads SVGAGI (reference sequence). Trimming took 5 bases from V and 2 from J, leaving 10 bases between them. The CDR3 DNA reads TGTGCCAGCAGTCCCAGGGTGTCCAAAAACATTCAGTACTTC. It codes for CASSPRVSKNIQYF.

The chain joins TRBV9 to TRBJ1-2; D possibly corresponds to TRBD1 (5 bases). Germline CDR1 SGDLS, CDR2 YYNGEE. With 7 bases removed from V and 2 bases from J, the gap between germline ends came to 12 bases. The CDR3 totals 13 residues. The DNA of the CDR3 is TGTGCCAGCTCCAGGGACGAAAACTATGGCTACACCTTC. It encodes CASSRDENYGYTF.

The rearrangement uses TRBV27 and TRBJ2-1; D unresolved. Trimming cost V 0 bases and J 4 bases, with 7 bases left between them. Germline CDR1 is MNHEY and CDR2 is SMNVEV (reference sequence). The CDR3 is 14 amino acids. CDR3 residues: CASSLSGRYNEQFF. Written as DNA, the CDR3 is TGTGCCAGCAGTTTATCTGGCCGGTACAATGAGCAGTTCTTC.

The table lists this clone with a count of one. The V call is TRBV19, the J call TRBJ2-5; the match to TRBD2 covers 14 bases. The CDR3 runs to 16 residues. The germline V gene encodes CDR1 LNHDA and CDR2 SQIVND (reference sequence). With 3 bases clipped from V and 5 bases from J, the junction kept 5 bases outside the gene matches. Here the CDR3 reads CASSMLGLAGEETQYF. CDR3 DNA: TGTGCCAGTAGTATGCTGGGACTAGCGGGAGAGGAGACCCAGTACTTC.

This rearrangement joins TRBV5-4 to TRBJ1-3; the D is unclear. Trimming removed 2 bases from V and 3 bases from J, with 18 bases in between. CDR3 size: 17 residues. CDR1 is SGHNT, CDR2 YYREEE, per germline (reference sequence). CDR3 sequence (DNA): TGTGCCAGCAGCTTCGGTGGTGGGCTGGTTAGTGGAAACACCATATATTTT. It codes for CASSFGGGLVSGNTIYF.

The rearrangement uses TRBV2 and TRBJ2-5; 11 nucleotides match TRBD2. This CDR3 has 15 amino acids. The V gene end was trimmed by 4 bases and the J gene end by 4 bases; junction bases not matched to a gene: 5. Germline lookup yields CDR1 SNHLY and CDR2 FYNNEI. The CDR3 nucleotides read TGTGCCAGCAGTGGGTTAGGACTAGCGGGAGAGACCCAGTACTTC. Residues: CASSGLGLAGETQYF.